This T cell receptor beta chain is drawn from a study of T cell responses to AZD1222 COVID-19 vaccine. In regard to this clone: Its antigen is currently unknown.

TCRdb's copy holds only in-frame clones and misses some; the assay was immunoSEQ multiplex PCR. The data contain 180,000 or so clones, around 94% of them singletons. This CDR3 has 16 residues. V shed 0 bases and J shed 4 bases, with 15 bases lying between them. In germline, CDR1 is KGHSH, CDR2 LQKENI. Study conclusions and caveats: Seropositive at baseline were only a handful of AZD1222 recipients. Donors in the cohort were predominantly white British and more often female, and clonal diversity was possibly underestimated. Spike-specific TCR breadth rose after two AZD1222 doses, and depth rose as well.

The TCR sequence derives from an adult in good health. V is TRBV18 and J is TRBJ1-1; D is possibly TRBD1 (5 bases). The sequences come from peripheral blood, collected on day 0 of AZD1222 vaccination. CDR3 coding DNA: TGTGCCAGCTCACCACCTCTACGGGGACCCACCACTGAAGCTTTCTTT. As protein: CASSPPLRGPTTEAFF.